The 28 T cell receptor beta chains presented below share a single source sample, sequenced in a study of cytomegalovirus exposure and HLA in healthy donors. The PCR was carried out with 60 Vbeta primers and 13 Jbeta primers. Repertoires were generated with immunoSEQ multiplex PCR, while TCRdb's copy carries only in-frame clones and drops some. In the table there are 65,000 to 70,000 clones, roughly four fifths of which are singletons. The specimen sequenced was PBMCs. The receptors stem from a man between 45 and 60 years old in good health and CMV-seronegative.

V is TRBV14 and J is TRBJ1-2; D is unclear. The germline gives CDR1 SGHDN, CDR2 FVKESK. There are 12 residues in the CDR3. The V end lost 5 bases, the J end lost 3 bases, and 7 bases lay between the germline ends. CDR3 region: CASSFNDYGYTF. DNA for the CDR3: TGTGCCAGCAGCTTCAATGACTATGGCTACACCTTC.

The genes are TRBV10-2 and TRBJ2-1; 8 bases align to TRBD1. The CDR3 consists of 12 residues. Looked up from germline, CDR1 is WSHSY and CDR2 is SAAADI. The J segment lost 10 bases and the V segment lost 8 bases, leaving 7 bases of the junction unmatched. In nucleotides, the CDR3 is TGCGCCAGCGGCCTCAGGGGGCGCGAGCAGTTCTTC. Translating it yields CASGLRGREQFF.

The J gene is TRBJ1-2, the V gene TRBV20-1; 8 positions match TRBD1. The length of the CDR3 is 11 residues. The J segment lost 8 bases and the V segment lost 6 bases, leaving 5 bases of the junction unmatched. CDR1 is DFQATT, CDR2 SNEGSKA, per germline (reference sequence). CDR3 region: CSAGTGGGYTF. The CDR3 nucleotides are TGCAGTGCCGGGACAGGCGGGGGCTACACCTTC.

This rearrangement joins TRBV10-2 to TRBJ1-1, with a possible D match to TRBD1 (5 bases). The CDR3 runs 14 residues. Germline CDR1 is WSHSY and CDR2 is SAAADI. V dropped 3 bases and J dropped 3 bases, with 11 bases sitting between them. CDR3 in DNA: TGCGCCAGCAGTGACCACAGGCGCGACACTGAAGCTTTCTTT. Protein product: CASSDHRRDTEAFF.

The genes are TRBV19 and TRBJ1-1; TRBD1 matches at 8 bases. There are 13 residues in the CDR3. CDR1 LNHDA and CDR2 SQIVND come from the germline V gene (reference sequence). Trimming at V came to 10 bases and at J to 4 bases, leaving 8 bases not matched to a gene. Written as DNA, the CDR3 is TGTGCCACGATTTCAACAGGGGGCACTGAAGCTTTCTTT. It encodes CATISTGGTEAFF.

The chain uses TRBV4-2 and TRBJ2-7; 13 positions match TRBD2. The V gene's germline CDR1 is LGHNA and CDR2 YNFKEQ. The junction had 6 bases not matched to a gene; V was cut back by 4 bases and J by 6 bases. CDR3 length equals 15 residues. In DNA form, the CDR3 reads TGTGCCAGCAGCCGCGGGACTAGCGGGATTGGCGAGCAGTACTTC. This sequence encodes CASSRGTSGIGEQYF.

The CDR3 sequence: CASSLNIPGQGTDSPLHF. The CDR3 bases are TGTGCCAGCAGCTTAAATATTCCGGGACAGGGTACGGATTCACCCCTCCACTTT. The rearrangement joins TRBV7-6 to TRBJ1-6; 9 bases are shared with TRBD1. This CDR3 is 18 amino acids long. Germline loops: CDR1 SGHVS, CDR2 FNYEAQ. Trimming removed 2 bases from V and 8 bases from J; junction bases left unmatched: 13.

The CDR3 DNA follows: TGTGCCTGGAGTGTTGCAGGGGGAGGCTACGAGCAGTACTTC. Amino acid sequence: CAWSVAGGGYEQYF. This rearrangement joins TRBV30 to TRBJ2-7, with D perhaps TRBD1 (7 bases). The CDR3 has 14 residues. CDR1 and CDR2 (germline): GTSNPN, SVGIG (reference sequence). The ends were cut back, 0 bases at V and 3 bases at J, with 12 bases in the middle. The full variable domain, rest sourced from reference TRBV30 and TRBJ2-7, is SQTIHQWPATLVQPVGSPLSLECTVEGTSNPNLYWYRQAAGRGLQLLFYSVGIGQISSEVPQNLSASRPQDRQFILSSKKLLLSDSGFYLCAWSVAGGGYEQYFGPGTRLTVT.

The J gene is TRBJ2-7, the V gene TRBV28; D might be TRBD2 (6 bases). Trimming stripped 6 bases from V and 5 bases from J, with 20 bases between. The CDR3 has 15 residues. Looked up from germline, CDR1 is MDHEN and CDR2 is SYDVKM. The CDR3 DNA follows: TGTGCCAGCAGAACCCCTCTGAGGGGACTCAACGAGCAGTACTTC. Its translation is CASRTPLRGLNEQYF.

The CDR3, as DNA: TGCGCCAGCAGCCTAACCGGGACACGAACTCGAAATGAGCAGTTCTTC. Translating gives CASSLTGTRTRNEQFF. The chain has TRBV4-3 and TRBJ2-1, with a weak D call TRBD1 (6 bases). Trimming pared 4 bases from V and 7 bases from J, leaving 20 bases between. This CDR3 has 16 residues. Germline V lookup: CDR1 LGHNA, CDR2 YSLEER.

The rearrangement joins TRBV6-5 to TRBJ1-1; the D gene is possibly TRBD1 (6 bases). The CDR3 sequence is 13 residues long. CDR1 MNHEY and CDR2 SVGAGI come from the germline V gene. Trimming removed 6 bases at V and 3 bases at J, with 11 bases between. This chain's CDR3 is CASRKGVDTEAFF. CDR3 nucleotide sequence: TGTGCCAGCAGGAAGGGGGTAGACACTGAAGCTTTCTTT.

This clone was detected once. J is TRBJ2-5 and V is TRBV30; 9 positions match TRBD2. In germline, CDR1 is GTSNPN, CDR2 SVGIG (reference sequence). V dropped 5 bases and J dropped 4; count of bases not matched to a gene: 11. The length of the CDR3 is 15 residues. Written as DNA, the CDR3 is TGTGCCTGGGTGAAGCGGGGGGAAGGTGGAGAGACCCAGTACTTC. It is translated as CAWVKRGEGGETQYF.

The CDR3 loop is CASSPGTAGGWWQFF. Here the CDR3 DNA reads TGCGCCAGCAGCCCTGGAACAGCGGGGGGGTGGTGGCAGTTCTTC. The chain has TRBV5-1 and TRBJ2-1; 10 bases map to TRBD2. Germline CDR1 reads SGHRS; CDR2 reads YFSETQ. J gave up 12 bases and V 4 bases, and 13 bases lay outside the gene matches. The CDR3 is made up of 15 amino acids.

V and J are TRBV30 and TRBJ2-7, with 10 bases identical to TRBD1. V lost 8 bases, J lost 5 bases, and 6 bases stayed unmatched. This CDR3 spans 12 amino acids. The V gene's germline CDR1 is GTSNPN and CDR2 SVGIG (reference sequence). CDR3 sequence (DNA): TGTGCCCGGGCGACAGGGGGCCACGAGCAGTACTTC. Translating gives CARATGGHEQYF. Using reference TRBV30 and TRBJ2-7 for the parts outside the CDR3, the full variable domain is SQTIHQWPATLVQPVGSPLSLECTVEGTSNPNLYWYRQAAGRGLQLLFYSVGIGQISSEVPQNLSASRPQDRQFILSSKKLLLSDSGFYLCARATGGHEQYFGPGTRLTVT.

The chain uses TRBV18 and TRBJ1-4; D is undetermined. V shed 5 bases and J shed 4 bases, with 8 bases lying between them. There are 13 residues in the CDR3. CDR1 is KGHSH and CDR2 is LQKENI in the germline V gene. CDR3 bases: TGTGCCAGCTCAGACACCCTTAATGAAAAACTGTTTTTT. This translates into CASSDTLNEKLFF.

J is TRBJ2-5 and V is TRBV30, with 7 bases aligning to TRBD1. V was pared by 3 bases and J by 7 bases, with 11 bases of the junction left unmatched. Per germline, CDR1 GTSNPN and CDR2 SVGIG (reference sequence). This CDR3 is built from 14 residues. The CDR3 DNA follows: TGTGCCTGGAGACATACAGGGGCGTGGGGGACCCAGTACTTC. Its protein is CAWRHTGAWGTQYF.

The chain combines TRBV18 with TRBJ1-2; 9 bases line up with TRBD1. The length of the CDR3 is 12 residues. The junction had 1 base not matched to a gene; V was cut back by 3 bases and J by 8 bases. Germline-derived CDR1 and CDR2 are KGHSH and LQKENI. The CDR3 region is CASSPGQGGYTF. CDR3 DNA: TGTGCCAGCTCACCGGGACAGGGAGGCTACACCTTC.

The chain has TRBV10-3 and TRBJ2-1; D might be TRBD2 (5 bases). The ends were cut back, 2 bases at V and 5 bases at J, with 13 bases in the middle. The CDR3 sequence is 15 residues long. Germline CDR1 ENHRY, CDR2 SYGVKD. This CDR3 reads CAISESEGPNNEQFF. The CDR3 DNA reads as TGTGCCATCAGTGAGAGCGAGGGCCCAAACAATGAGCAGTTCTTC.

In nucleotides, the CDR3 is TGTGCCAGCAGCCACCTCGAGGACTTTTACAATGAGCAGTTCTTC. This encodes CASSHLEDFYNEQFF. This chain connects TRBV14 to TRBJ2-1; tentatively, D is TRBD2 (5 bases). The germline gives CDR1 SGHDN, CDR2 FVKESK. The CDR3 has 15 amino acids. Trimming pared 3 bases from V and 4 bases from J, leaving 13 bases between.

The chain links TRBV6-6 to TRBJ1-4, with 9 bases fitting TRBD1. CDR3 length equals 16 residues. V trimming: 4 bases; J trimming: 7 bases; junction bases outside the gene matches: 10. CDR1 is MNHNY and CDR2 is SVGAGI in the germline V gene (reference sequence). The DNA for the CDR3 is TGTGCCAGCAGTTCAACCACCGGGACAGGGAGTGAAAAACTGTTTTTT. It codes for CASSSTTGTGSEKLFF.

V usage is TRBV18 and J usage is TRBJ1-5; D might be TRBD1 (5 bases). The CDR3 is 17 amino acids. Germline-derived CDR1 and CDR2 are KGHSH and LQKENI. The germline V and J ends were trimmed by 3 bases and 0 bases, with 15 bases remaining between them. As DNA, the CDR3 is TGTGCCAGCTCACCCCAACTCGGGGGGAGTAGCAATCAGCCCCAGCATTTT. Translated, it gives CASSPQLGGSSNQPQHF.

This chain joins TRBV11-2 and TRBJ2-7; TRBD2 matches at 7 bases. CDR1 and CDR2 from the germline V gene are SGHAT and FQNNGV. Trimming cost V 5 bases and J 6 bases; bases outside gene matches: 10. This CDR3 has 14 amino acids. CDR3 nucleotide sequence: TGTGCCAGCAGCCGATCCGGACTAGGGACCGAGCAGTACTTC. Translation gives CASSRSGLGTEQYF.

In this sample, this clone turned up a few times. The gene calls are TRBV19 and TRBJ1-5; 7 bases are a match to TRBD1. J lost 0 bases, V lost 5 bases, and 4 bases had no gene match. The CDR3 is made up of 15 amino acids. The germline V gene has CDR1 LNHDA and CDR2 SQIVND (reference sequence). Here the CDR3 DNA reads TGTGCCAGTAGTCCGACAGGGAATAGCAATCAGCCCCAGCATTTT. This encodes CASSPTGNSNQPQHF.

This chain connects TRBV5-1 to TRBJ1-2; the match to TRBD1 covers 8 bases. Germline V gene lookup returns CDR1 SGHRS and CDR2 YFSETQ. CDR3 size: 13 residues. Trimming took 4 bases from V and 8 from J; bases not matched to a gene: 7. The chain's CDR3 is CASSGQGAEGYTF. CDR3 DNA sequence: TGCGCCAGCAGCGGTCAGGGGGCGGAGGGCTACACCTTC. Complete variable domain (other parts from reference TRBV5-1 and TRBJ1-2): KAGVTQTPRYLIKTRGQQVTLSCSPISGHRSVSWYQQTPGQGLQFLFEYFSETQRNKGNFPGRFSGRQFSNSRSEMNVSTLELGDSALYLCASSGQGAEGYTFGSGTRLTVV.

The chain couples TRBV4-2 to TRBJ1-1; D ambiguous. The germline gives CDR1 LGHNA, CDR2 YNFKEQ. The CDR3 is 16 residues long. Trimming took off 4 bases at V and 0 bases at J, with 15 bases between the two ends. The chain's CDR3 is CASSPWTWEVNTEAFF. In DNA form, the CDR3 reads TGTGCCAGCAGCCCCTGGACCTGGGAGGTGAACACTGAAGCTTTCTTT.

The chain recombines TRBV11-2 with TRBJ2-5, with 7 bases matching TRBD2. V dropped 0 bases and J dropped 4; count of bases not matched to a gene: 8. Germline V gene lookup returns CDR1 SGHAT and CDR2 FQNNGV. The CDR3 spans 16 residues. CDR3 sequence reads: CASSLDSGGRGETQYF. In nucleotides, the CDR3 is TGTGCCAGCAGCTTAGACTCAGGAGGGAGGGGAGAGACCCAGTACTTC.

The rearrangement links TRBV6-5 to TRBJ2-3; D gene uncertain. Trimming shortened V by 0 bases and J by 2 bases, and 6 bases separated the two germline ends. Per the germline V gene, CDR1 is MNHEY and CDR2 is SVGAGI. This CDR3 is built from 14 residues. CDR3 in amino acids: CASSYSTATDTQYF. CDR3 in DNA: TGTGCCAGCAGTTACTCAACAGCCACAGATACGCAGTATTTT.

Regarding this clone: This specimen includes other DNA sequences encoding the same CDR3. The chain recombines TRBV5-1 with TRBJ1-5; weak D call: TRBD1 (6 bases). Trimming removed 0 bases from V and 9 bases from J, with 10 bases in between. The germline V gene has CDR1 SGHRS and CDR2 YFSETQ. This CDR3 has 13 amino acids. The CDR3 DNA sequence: TGCGCCAGCAGCTTGGCGGGACATCCGCCCCAGCATTTT. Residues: CASSLAGHPPQHF.